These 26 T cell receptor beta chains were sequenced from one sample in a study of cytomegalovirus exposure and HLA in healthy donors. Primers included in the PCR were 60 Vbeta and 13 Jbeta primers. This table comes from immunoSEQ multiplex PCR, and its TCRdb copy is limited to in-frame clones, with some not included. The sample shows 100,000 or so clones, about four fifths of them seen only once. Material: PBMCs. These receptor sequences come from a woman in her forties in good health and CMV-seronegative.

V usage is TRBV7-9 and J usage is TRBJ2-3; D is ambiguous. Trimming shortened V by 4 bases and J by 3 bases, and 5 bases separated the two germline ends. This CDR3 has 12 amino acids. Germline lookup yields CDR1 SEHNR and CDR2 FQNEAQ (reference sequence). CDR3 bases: TGTGCCAGCAGCTCAGTTACAGATACGCAGTATTTT. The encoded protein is CASSSVTDTQYF. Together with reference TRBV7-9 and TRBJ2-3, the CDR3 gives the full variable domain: DTGVSQNPRHKITKRGQNVTFRCDPISEHNRLYWYRQTLGQGPEFLTYFQNEAQLEKSRLLSDRFSAERPKGSFSTLEIQRTEQGDSAMYLCASSSVTDTQYFGPGTRLTVL.

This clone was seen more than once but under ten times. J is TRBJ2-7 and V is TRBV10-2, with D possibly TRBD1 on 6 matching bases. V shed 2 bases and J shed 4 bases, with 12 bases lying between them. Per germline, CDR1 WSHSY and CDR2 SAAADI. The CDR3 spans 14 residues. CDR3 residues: CASSEQGSRYEQYF. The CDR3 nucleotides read TGCGCCAGCAGTGAGCAGGGGTCGAGATACGAGCAGTACTTC.

The CDR3 protein is CASNLPQGNYGYTF. CDR3 DNA: TGTGCCAGCAACCTGCCCCAGGGGAACTATGGCTACACCTTC. V and J are TRBV7-9 and TRBJ1-2, with a tentative D call TRBD1 (6 bases). This CDR3 has 14 amino acids. Germline values: CDR1 SEHNR, CDR2 FQNEAQ (reference sequence). The V and J ends lost 7 bases and 2 bases respectively, with 14 bases between them. The entire variable domain, with the rest obtained from reference TRBV7-9 and TRBJ1-2, is as follows: DTGVSQNPRHKITKRGQNVTFRCDPISEHNRLYWYRQTLGQGPEFLTYFQNEAQLEKSRLLSDRFSAERPKGSFSTLEIQRTEQGDSAMYLCASNLPQGNYGYTFGSGTRLTVV.

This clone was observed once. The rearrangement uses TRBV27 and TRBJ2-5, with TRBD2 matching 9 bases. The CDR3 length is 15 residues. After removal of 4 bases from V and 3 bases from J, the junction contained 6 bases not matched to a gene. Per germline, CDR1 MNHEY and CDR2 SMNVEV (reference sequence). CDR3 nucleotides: TGTGCCAGCAGTTCGCCGACTAGCGGAAAAGAGACCCAGTACTTC. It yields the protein CASSSPTSGKETQYF.

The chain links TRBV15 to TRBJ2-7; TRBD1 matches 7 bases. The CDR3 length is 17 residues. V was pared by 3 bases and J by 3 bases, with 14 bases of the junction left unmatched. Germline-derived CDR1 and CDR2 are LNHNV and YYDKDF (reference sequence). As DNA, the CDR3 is TGTGCCACCAGCAGCGACTCGGTGGACAGGTATATCTACGAGCAGTACTTC. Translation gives CATSSDSVDRYIYEQYF.

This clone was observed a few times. The CDR3 DNA sequence: TGTGCCAGCAGTCGGACTAGCGGGGGGGCGGATACGCAGTATTTT. Amino acid sequence: CASSRTSGGADTQYF. The genes are TRBV7-9 and TRBJ2-3; 15 positions match TRBD2. Germline V gene sequence: CDR1 SEHNR, CDR2 FQNEAQ (reference sequence). This CDR3 spans 15 amino acids. V dropped 6 bases and J dropped 6; count of bases not matched to a gene: 4.

As DNA, the CDR3 is TGTGCCAGCAGCTTGGGGGCGGGGCACTTGAACACTGAAGCTTTCTTT. The encoded protein is CASSLGAGHLNTEAFF. V gene TRBV5-5 combines with J gene TRBJ1-1, with D tentatively TRBD1 (5 bases). V lost 0 bases to trimming and J lost 0 bases, with 12 bases between them. The V gene's germline CDR1 is SGHKS and CDR2 YYEKEE (reference sequence). The CDR3 has 16 amino acids.

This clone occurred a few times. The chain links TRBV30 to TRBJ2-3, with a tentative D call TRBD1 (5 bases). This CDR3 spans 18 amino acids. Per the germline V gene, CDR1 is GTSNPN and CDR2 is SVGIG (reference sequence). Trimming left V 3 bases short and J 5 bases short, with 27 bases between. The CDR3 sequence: CAWSLIRVIGAERDTQYF. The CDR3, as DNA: TGTGCCTGGAGCCTGATTCGCGTGATTGGGGCAGAAAGAGATACGCAGTATTTT.

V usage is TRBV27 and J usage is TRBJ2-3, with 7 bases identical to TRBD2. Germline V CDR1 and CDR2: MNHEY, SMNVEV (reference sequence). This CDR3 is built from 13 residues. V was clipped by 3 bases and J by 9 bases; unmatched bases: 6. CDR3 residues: CASSLRGAGTQYF. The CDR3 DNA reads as TGTGCCAGCAGTTTGAGGGGAGCGGGGACGCAGTATTTT.

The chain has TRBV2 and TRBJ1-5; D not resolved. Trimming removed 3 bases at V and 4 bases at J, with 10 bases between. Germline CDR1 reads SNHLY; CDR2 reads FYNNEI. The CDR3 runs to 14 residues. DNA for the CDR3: TGTGCCAGCAGTGATTTGGGCAGAAATCAGCCCCAGCATTTT. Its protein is CASSDLGRNQPQHF.

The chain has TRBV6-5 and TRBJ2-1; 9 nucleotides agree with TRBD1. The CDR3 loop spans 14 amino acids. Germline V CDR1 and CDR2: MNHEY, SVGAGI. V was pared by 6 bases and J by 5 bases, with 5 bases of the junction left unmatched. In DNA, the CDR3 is TGTGCCAGCAGGGGGACAGGGTTGAACAATGAGCAGTTCTTC. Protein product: CASRGTGLNNEQFF.

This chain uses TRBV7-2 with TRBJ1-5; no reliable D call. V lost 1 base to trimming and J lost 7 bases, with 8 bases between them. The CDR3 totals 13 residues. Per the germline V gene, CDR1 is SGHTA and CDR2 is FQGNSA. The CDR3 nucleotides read TGTGCCAGCAGCTTAGACGGCGGACAGCCCCAGCATTTT. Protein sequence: CASSLDGGQPQHF.

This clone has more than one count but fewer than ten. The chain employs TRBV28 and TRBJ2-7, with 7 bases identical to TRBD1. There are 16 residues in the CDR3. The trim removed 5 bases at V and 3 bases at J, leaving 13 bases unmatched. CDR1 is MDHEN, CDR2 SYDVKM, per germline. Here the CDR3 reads CASSPPNRGSRYEQYF. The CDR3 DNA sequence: TGTGCCAGCAGTCCGCCCAACAGGGGATCCCGCTACGAGCAGTACTTC.

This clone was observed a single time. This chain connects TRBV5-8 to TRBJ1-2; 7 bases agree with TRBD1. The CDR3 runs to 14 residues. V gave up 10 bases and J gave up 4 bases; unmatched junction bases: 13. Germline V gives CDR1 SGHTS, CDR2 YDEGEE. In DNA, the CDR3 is TGTGCCGTTCGCAAGCAGGGGGTCCCCTATGGCTACACCTTC. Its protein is CAVRKQGVPYGYTF.

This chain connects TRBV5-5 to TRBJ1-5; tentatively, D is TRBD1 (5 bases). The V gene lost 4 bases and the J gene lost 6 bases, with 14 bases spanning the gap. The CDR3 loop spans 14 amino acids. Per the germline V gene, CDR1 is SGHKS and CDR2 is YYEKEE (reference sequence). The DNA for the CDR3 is TGTGCCAGCAGCGGGGGGGGTGAGGTTCAGCCCCAGCATTTT. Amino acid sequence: CASSGGGEVQPQHF.

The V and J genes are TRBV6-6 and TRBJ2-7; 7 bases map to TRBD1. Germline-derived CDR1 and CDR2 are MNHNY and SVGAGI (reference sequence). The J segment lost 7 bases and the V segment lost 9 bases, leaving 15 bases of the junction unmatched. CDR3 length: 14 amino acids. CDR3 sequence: CASIVGQHYGEQYF. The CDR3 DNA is TGTGCCAGTATAGTGGGACAGCACTATGGGGAGCAGTACTTC.

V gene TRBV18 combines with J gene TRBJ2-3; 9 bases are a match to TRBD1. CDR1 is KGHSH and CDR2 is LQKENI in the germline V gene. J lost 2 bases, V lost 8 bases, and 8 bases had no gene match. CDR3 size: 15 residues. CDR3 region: CASTPWDRDTDTQYF. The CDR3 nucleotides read TGTGCCAGCACGCCGTGGGACAGGGACACAGATACGCAGTATTTT. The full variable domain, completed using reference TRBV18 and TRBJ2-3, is NAGVMQNPRHLVRRRGQEARLRCSPMKGHSHVYWYRQLPEEGLKFMVYLQKENIIDESGMPKERFSAEFPKEGPSILRIQQVVRGDSAAYFCASTPWDRDTDTQYFGPGTRLTVL.

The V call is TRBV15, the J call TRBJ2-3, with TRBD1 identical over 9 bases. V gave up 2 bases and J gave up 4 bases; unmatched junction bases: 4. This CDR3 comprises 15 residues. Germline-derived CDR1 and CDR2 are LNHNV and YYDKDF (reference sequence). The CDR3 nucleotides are TGTGCCACCAGCAGATGGACAGGGGAGGCAGATACGCAGTATTTT. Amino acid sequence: CATSRWTGEADTQYF.

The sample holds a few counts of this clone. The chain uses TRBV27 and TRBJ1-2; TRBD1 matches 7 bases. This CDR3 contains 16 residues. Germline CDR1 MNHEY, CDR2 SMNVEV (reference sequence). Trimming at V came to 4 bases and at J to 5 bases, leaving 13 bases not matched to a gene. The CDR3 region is CASSSVTGVRSYGYTF. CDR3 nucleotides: TGTGCCAGCAGTTCCGTAACAGGGGTGAGATCTTATGGCTACACCTTC.

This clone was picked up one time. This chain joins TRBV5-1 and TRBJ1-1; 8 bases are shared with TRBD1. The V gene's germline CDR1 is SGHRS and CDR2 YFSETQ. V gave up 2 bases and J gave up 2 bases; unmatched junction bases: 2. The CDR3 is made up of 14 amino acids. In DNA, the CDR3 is TGCGCCAGCAGCTTTCAGGGGGCCAACACTGAAGCTTTCTTT. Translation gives CASSFQGANTEAFF.

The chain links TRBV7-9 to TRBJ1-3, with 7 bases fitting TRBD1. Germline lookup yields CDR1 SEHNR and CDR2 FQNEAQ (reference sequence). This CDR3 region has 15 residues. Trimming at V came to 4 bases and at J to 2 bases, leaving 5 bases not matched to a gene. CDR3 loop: CASSSGGTAGNTIYF. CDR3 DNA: TGTGCCAGCAGCTCTGGAGGGACAGCTGGAAACACCATATATTTT.

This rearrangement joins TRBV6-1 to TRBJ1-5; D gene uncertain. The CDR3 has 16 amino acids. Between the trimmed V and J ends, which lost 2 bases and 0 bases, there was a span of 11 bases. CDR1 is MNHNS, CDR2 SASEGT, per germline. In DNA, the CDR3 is TGTGCCAGCAGTGAAACGCAACTCGGTAGCAATCAGCCCCAGCATTTT. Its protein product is CASSETQLGSNQPQHF.

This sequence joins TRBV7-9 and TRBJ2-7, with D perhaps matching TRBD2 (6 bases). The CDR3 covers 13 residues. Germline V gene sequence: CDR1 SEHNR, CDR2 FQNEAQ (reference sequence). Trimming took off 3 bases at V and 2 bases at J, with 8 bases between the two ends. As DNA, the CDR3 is TGTGCCAGCAGCTTCCCGGGGGCCTACGAGCAGTACTTC. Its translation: CASSFPGAYEQYF.

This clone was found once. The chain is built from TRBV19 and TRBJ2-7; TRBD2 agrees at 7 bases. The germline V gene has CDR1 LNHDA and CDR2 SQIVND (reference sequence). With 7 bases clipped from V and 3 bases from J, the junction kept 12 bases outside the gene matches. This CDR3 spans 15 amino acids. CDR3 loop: CASKLGPSGGYEQYF. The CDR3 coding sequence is TGTGCCAGTAAACTTGGACCGTCGGGGGGCTACGAGCAGTACTTC.

The CDR3 DNA sequence: TGCAGCGTTGGGTCTTGGAGGGAAGGAGAAACTTTCTTT. This gives the protein CSVGSWREGETFF. The rearrangement uses TRBV29-1 and TRBJ1-1, with D unresolved. Per the germline V gene, CDR1 is SQVTM and CDR2 is ANQGSEA. V lost 4 bases and J lost 12, with 21 bases in between. The CDR3 is 13 residues long.

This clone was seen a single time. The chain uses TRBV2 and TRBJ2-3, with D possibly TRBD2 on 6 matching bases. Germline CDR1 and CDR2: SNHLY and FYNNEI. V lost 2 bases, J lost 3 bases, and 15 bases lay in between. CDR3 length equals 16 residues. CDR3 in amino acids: CASSEWVADRTDTQYF. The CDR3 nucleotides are TGTGCCAGCAGTGAATGGGTAGCGGACCGAACAGATACGCAGTATTTT. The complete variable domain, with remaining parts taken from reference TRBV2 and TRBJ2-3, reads EPEVTQTPSHQVTQMGQEVILRCVPISNHLYFYWYRQILGQKVEFLVSFYNNEISEKSEIFDDQFSVERPDGSNFTLKIRSTKLEDSAMYFCASSEWVADRTDTQYFGPGTRLTVL.